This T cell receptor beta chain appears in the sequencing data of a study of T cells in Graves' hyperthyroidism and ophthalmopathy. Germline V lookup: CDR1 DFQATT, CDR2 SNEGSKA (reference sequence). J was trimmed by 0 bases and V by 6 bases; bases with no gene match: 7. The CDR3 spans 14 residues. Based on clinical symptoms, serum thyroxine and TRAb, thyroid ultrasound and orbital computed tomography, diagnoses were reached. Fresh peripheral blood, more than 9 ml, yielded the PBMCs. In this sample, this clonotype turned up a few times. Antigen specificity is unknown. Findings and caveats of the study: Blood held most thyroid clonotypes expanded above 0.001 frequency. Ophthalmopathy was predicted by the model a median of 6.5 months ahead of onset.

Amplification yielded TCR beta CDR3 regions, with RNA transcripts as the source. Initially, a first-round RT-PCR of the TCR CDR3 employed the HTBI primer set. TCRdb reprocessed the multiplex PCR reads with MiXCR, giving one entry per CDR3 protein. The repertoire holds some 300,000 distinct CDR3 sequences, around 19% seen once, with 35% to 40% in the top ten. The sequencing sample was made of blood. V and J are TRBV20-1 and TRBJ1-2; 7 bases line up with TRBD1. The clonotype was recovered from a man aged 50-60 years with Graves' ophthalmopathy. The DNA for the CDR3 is TGCAGTGCCCCGCGGACAGGCACTAACTATGGCTACACCTTC. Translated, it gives CSAPRTGTNYGYTF.